This T cell receptor beta chain came from a study of T-cell reconstitution after alpha-beta-depleted transplantation in children. Comments on this clonotype: No antigen is known for it.

Unique molecular identifiers featured in how the TCRbeta library was prepared. MiXCR, applied by TCRdb to the PCR reads, yields one record per CDR3 protein. The data hold hundreds of thousands of distinct CDR3 sequences, with 25% observed a single time. The study's findings and limits: Day-60 TCRbeta diversity that was high in some patients was derived from surviving recipient T cells and thymic progenitors. T-cell numbers and diversity, one year after transplant, stemmed largely from T cells that were newly produced. Several hundred rapidly expanded clones from non-depleted graft cells reportedly supplied alpha-beta T cells about two months post-transplant.

The source is a girl aged 2-15 years with Fanconi anemia, due to receive a stem cell transplant. Source: PBMCs, taken before TCRalphabeta/CD19-depleted stem cell transplant.

CDR3 loop: CASSPPVDYEQYF. The CDR3 nucleotides are TGTGCCAGCAGCCCTCCGGTTGACTACGAGCAGTACTTC. The V call is TRBV21-1, the J call TRBJ2-7; the tabulated D call, TRBD2, remains unverified against the DNA. TRBV21-1 is listed as a pseudogene. CDR3 size: 13 residues.